The source of this T cell receptor (beta chain) is a study of CD8+CD57+ T cells in acquired aplastic anemia. Study-level background: Isolated CD4+ and CD8+ cells, once sorted, yielded DNA averaging roughly 3.2 ug.

This clonotype came up a few times. Its antigen is still unknown. Overall study findings and caveats: Overlapping CD8+ CDR3 repertoires of patients and controls contained some 27 shared sequences.

Previously, flow cytometry had revealed CD8+CD57+ cell expansion in the patients chosen for sequencing. Profiling that covered TCR beta VDJ and CDR3 relied on genomic DNA as its template. Via MiXCR, TCRdb re-called the reads, giving one row per CDR3 protein. The table has about 240,000 distinct CDR3 sequences, around 45% seen once. V lost 3 bases to trimming and J lost 7 bases, with 4 bases between them. The CDR3 consists of 11 residues. Germline-derived CDR1 and CDR2 are LGHNT and FRNRAP. The origin of this receptor is a human donor with aplastic anemia. V gene TRBV12-5 combines with J gene TRBJ1-5; D gene uncertain. Sequences were obtained from sorted CD4+, CD8+, or CD8+CD57+ T cells (not recorded which) from PBMCs. In DNA, the CDR3 is TGTGCTAGTGGTTTAAACCAGCCCCAGCATTTT. Its protein is CASGLNQPQHF.